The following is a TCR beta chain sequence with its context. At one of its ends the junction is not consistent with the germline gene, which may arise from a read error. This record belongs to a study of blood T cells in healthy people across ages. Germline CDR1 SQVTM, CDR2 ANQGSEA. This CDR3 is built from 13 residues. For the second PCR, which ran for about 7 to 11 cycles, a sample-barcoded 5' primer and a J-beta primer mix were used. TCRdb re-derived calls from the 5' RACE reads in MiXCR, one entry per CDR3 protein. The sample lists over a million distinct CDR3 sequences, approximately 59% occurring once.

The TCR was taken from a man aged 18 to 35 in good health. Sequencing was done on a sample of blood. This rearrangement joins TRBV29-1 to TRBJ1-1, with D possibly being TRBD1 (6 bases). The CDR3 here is CSIDRGMNTEAFF. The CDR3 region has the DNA TGCAGCATTGATAGGGGGATGAACACTGAAGCTTTCTTT. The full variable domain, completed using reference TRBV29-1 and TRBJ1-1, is SAVISQKPSRDICQRGTSLTIQCQVDSQVTMMFWYRQQPGQSLTLIATANQGSEATYESGFVIDKFPISRPNLTFSTLTVSNMSPEDSSIYLCSIDRGMNTEAFFGQGTRLTVV.